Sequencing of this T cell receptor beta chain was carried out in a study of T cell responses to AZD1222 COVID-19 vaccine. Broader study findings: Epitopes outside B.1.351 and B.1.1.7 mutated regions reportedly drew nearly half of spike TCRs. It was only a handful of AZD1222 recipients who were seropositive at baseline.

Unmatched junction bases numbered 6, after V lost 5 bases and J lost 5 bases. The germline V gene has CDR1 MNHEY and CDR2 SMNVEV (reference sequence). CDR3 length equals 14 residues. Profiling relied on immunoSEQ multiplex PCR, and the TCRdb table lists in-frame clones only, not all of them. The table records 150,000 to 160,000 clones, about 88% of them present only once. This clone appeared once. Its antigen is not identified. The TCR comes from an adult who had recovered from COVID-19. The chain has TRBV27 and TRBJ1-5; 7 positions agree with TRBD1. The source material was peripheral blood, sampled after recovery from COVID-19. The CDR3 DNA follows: TGTGCCAGCAGTCCCACAGGGGAGTATCAGCCCCAGCATTTT. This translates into CASSPTGEYQPQHF.